The next 5 T cell receptor beta chains were all read from a single sample in a study of PD-1 and CTLA-4 blockade in melanoma. Measured with immunoSEQ multiplex PCR; TCRdb has only the in-frame clones, and not every one. The sample carries 32,000 or so clones, 85% to 90% recorded once. The material sequenced was CD8+ T cells from peripheral blood, taken before anti-PD-1 treatment. The receptor set was obtained from a human donor with melanoma.

This sequence joins TRBV24-1 and TRBJ2-5, with unresolved D. CDR1 and CDR2 from the germline V gene are KGHDR and SFDVKD. The CDR3 spans 12 residues. The V gene lost 1 base and the J gene lost 4 bases, with 3 bases spanning the gap. The CDR3 loop is CATSDFGETQYF. Written as DNA, the CDR3 is TGTGCCACCAGTGATTTTGGAGAGACCCAGTACTTC.

V and J are TRBV7-6 and TRBJ2-5; the D gene is possibly TRBD2 (7 bases). This CDR3 comprises 15 residues. Germline CDR1 is SGHVS and CDR2 is FNYEAQ. Trimming cost V 1 base and J 3 bases, with 12 bases left between them. The CDR3 loop reads CASSLVGGREETQYF. The CDR3 DNA is TGTGCCAGCAGCTTAGTAGGGGGGAGGGAAGAGACCCAGTACTTC.

The V call is TRBV6-5, the J call TRBJ2-5; 10 nucleotides match TRBD2. CDR1 and CDR2 (germline): MNHEY, SVGAGI. The junction had 8 bases not matched to a gene; V was cut back by 6 bases and J by 4 bases. The CDR3 totals 15 residues. CDR3 in amino acids: CASSPLAGEVETQYF. CDR3 coding DNA: TGTGCCAGCAGCCCCCTAGCGGGAGAGGTAGAGACCCAGTACTTC.

The V call is TRBV4-1, the J call TRBJ2-5, with D hard to call. V was trimmed by 4 bases and J by 1 base, leaving 10 bases between them. Germline-derived CDR1 and CDR2 are MGHRA and YSYEKL. The CDR3 consists of 14 residues. The CDR3 nucleotides read TGCGCCAGCAGCCCCTATCAGTCCCAAGAGACCCAGTACTTC. Encoded protein: CASSPYQSQETQYF.

CDR3 bases: TGTGCCAGCAGCTCCGGGACAGGTAGCAATCAGCCCCAGCATTTT. Translating it yields CASSSGTGSNQPQHF. This chain links TRBV7-9 with TRBJ1-5, with TRBD1 identical over 8 bases. V lost 4 bases, J lost 0 bases, and 2 bases stayed unmatched. CDR3 length: 15 amino acids. Germline-derived CDR1 and CDR2 are SEHNR and FQNEAQ (reference sequence).